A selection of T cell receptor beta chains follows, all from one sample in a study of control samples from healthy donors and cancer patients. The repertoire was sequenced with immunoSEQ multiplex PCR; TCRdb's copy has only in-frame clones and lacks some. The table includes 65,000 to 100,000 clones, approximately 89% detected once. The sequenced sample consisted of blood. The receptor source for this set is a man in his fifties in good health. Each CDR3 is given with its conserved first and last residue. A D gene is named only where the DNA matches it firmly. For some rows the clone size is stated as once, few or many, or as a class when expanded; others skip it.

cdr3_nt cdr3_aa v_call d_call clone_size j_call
TGTGCTAGTGGTTCAGTTGGTACAGATAGCAATCAGCCCCAGCATTTT CASGSVGTDSNQPQHF TRBV12-5 . . TRBJ1-5
TGCAGCGCTCCGGGACAGGGGGGGGCGGATGAGCAGTTCTTC CSAPGQGGADEQFF TRBV29-1 TRBD1 . TRBJ2-1
TGTGCCAGCAGCCAAGGTGAGAGGCAGGTAGCTTTCTTT CASSQGERQVAFF TRBV3-1/TRBV3-2 . once TRBJ1-1
TGTGCCAGCAGCTTCCCCGGGACAGGGGGCTCCTATGGCTACACCTTC CASSFPGTGGSYGYTF TRBV7-2 TRBD1 . TRBJ1-2
TGTGCCAGCAGCTTAACCGGGACAGGGAATAATGAAAAACTGTTTTTT CASSLTGTGNNEKLFF TRBV5-8 TRBD1 . TRBJ1-4
TGTGCCAGCAGCCCAACCGCCCTGGGCTACACCTTC CASSPTALGYTF TRBV28 . . TRBJ1-2
TGTGCCAGCAGAATGCTAGCGGGGGGTTACAATGAGCAGTTCTTC CASRMLAGGYNEQFF TRBV6-4 TRBD2 . TRBJ2-1
TGTGCCAGCAGTTTACAGGGGTCGAATGAGCAGTTCTTC CASSLQGSNEQFF TRBV11-3 TRBD1 . TRBJ2-1
TGTGCCAGCAGTCTACGGTCCGTTCAAGTTTCAGGTGGCTACACCTTC CASSLRSVQVSGGYTF TRBV28 . few TRBJ1-2
TGTGCCAGCAGGGACGGACAGGATAATGAAAAACTGTTTTTT CASRDGQDNEKLFF TRBV27 TRBD1 . TRBJ1-4
TGCGCCAGCAGCTTGGTAGGGTTGATGAACACTGAAGCTTTCTTT CASSLVGLMNTEAFF TRBV5-1 . once TRBJ1-1
TGTGCCATCAGTACTAGCGGGAAAGGCGGGGAGCTGTTTTTT CAISTSGKGGELFF TRBV10-3 TRBD2 . TRBJ2-2
TGTGCCAGCAGCCAAGTACGGGCCAGAGATACGCAGTATTTT CASSQVRARDTQYF TRBV3-1/TRBV3-2 . . TRBJ2-3
TGCGCCAGCAGCTTGAGGCCCGGCGGGGGTCAAGGAGATACGCAGTATTTT CASSLRPGGGQGDTQYF TRBV5-1 TRBD2 . TRBJ2-3
TGCGCCAGCAGCTCAGCAGGGATCAGGGGGGATACGCAGTATTTT CASSSAGIRGDTQYF TRBV5-1 TRBD1 . TRBJ2-3
TGTGCCAGCAGCTTAGGGTTAGCGGGAGGGGGCCACGAGCAGTACTTC CASSLGLAGGGHEQYF TRBV7-2 TRBD2 . TRBJ2-7
TGTGCCAGCAGCCCCAAGCGGGACAGGGGGATCCCTTTT CASSPKRDRGIPF TRBV7-9 TRBD1 . TRBJ1-1
TGCGCCAGCAGCCAGGGGACAGGGGGAGGTGGCCAGTACTTC CASSQGTGGGGQYF TRBV5-1 TRBD1 . TRBJ2-5
TGTGCCACCAGCAGTTGGGTCACCGGGGAGCTGTTTTTT CATSSWVTGELFF TRBV15 . . TRBJ2-2
TGTGCCAGCAGCTTACTCGGGTCTGGGGCCAACGTCCTGACTTTC CASSLLGSGANVLTF TRBV7-3 . . TRBJ2-6
TGTGCCAGCAGCGCCTCCTTAAATGAAAAACTGTTTTTT CASSASLNEKLFF TRBV7-7 . . TRBJ1-4
TGTGCCAGCAGATCACAGGGGAACACTGAAGCTTTCTTT CASRSQGNTEAFF TRBV6-4 . once TRBJ1-1
TGTGCCAGCAGCGCCGGGACTAGCAGACACAATGAGCAGTTCTTC CASSAGTSRHNEQFF TRBV6-4 TRBD2 . TRBJ2-1
TGCGCCAGCAGCTTGACAGGGGGCGTCTATGGCTACACCTTC CASSLTGGVYGYTF TRBV5-1 TRBD1 . TRBJ1-2
TGTGCCAGCAGCTTAATAGCTAGCGGGGGGGAGACCCAGTACTTC CASSLIASGGETQYF TRBV7-3 TRBD2 . TRBJ2-5
TGTGCCACCAGTGACCTACACAGGGAGGGGAACACCGGGGAGCTGTTTTTT CATSDLHREGNTGELFF TRBV24-1 . . TRBJ2-2
TGTGCCAGCGCGGGACTCGCGAACACCGGGGAGCTGTTTTTT CASAGLANTGELFF TRBV7-9 . few TRBJ2-2
TGTGCCAGCAGCCAAAATGTAGTGGCCCACGAGCAGTACTTC CASSQNVVAHEQYF TRBV3-1/TRBV3-2 . . TRBJ2-7
TGTGCCAGTAGTAGCCTCCGACGCGATCAGCCCCAGCATTTT CASSSLRRDQPQHF TRBV19 . . TRBJ1-5
TGTGCCCTCGGCCGGGGGGAGACCCAGTACTTC CALGRGETQYF TRBV28 . few TRBJ2-5
TGTGCCAGCAGCTTGGGAAGCGGGGGGGCTAACAATGAGCAGTTCTTC CASSLGSGGANNEQFF TRBV5-4 TRBD2 . TRBJ2-1
TGTGCCAGCAGCTCGCAGGGGGCGGAAGGCTACACCTTC CASSSQGAEGYTF TRBV7-8 TRBD1 . TRBJ1-2
TGCGCCAGCAGCCTCAGGATAACCACCGGGGAGCTGTTTTTT CASSLRITTGELFF TRBV5-1 . . TRBJ2-2
TGTGCCAGCAGCCCACCGGGTAATGAGCAGTTCTTC CASSPPGNEQFF TRBV12-3/TRBV12-4 . . TRBJ2-1
TGTGCCTGGAGTGTCCACCCCGGAAACACCATATATTTT CAWSVHPGNTIYF TRBV30 . . TRBJ1-3
TGTGCCACCAGTGAAACAGGCCACACAGATACGCAGTATTTT CATSETGHTDTQYF TRBV24-1 . . TRBJ2-3
TGTGCCAGCAGCTTAACTTATGGAGTTCACAATGAGCAGTTCTTC CASSLTYGVHNEQFF TRBV11-3 . . TRBJ2-1
TGCGCCAGCAGCCAAGACCGGAAAGAGACCCAGTACTTC CASSQDRKETQYF TRBV4-3 . . TRBJ2-5
TGTGCCAGCAGTGGGGTAAACACTGAAGCTTTCTTT CASSGVNTEAFF TRBV2 . few TRBJ1-1
TGTGCCAGCAGTCCTTTCGGGACAGCTCCCCAAGAGACCCAGTACTTC CASSPFGTAPQETQYF TRBV6-4 TRBD1 . TRBJ2-5
TGTGCCAGCAGCCAAGACAGAAATCAGCCCCAGCATTTT CASSQDRNQPQHF TRBV14 . . TRBJ1-5
TGTGCCAGCTCACCTACACAGGGGGCAAACACTGAAGCTTTCTTT CASSPTQGANTEAFF TRBV18 TRBD1 . TRBJ1-1
TGCAGTGCTAGTGAGAGGGAAGAGGCAACTAATGAAAAACTGTTTTTT CSASEREEATNEKLFF TRBV20-1 . . TRBJ1-4
TGTGCCAGCAGCACCGGACTAGCGGGGGAATCGGATACGCAGTATTTT CASSTGLAGESDTQYF TRBV7-3 TRBD2 few TRBJ2-3
TGCGCCAGCAGCCAAGATCTAGCGCGCTTACTTTACAATGAGCAGTTCTTC CASSQDLARLLYNEQFF TRBV4-1 . . TRBJ2-1
TGTGCCAGCAGTTACAACGTGGCAGGGGGCCACGAGCAGTACTTC CASSYNVAGGHEQYF TRBV6-2/TRBV6-3 TRBD1 once TRBJ2-7
TGTGCCAGCAGCCCCCGGGACTACCATTACAATGAGCAGTTCTTC CASSPRDYHYNEQFF TRBV9 TRBD2 . TRBJ2-1
TGTGCCAGCAGCCCCCAGAACACCGGGGAGCTGTTTTTT CASSPQNTGELFF TRBV7-6 . . TRBJ2-2
TGTGCCAGCAGTCCTGCGGGTAGGGAGAGTATGGGCTACACCTTC CASSPAGRESMGYTF TRBV11-2 . . TRBJ1-2